This TCR beta chain comes out of a study of T cell repertoires in cytomegalovirus infection. Concerning this clonotype itself: Its antigen is still unknown.

TCRdb processed the reads anew with MiXCR; each CDR3 protein has one entry. The sample lists 370,000 or so distinct CDR3 sequences; approximately 30% were seen once. Study-wide points: People with CMV and the relevant HLA were identified by cumulative public TCR beta family frequency. HLA-C-restricted CMV-specific TCR beta clonotypes were dominant in the ex vivo response.

The CDR3 extends over 13 amino acids. Trimming took off 0 bases at V and 9 bases at J, with 11 bases between the two ends. Germline V lookup: CDR1 SGHAT, CDR2 FQNNGV. The rearrangement joins TRBV11-2 to TRBJ1-1; D remains unclear. The clonotype originates from a human donor in good health (CMV status not recorded). Some clones in this sample may be carry-over from other donors' samples. This sample comprised cultured PBMCs, obtained from culture after CMV antigen stimulation. CDR3 bases: TGTGCCAGCAGCTTAGATCGGCAGGCTCAAGCTTTCTTT. Amino acids: CASSLDRQAQAFF.